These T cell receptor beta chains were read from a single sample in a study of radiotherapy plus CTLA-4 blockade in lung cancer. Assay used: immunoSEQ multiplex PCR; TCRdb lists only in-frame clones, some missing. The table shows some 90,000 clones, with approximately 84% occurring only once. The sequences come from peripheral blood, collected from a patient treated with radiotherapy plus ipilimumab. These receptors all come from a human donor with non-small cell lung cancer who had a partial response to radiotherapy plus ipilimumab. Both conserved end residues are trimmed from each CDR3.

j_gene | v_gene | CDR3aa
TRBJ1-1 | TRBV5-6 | ASSPPNRVTEAF
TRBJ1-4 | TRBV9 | ASSANVNEKLF
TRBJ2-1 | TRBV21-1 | ASSKADEQF
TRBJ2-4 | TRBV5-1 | ASSLGPSGSKNIQY
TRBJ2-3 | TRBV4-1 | ASSPTSGSTDTQY
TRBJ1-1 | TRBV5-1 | ASSLGVGLEGYTEAF
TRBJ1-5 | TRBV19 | ASSMAINRGQPQH
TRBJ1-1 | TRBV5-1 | ASSLGRENTEAF
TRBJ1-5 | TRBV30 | AWSVRGTGGPYSNQPQH
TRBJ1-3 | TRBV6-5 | ASSDRFSGNTIY
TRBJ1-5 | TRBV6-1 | ASKQGLNQPQH
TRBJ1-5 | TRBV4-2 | ASSQHPTGLGNQPQH
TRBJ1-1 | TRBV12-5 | ASAPSQERTAF
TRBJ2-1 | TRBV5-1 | ASSAGLAGLNEQF
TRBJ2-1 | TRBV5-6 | ASSRGAVWTHEQF
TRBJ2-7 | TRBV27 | ASSLKAGYEQY
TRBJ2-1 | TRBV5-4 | ASSFSGGGLAEQF
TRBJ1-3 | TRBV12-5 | ASGLMGQGDNTIY
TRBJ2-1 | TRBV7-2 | ASSWTSGLYNEQF
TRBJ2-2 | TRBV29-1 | SVDGLAGVTGELF
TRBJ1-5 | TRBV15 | ATSRSARVIGNQPQH
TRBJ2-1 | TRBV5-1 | ASSAGGLADTYNEQF
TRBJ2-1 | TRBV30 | AQSSDPYNEQF
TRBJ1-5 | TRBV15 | ATSRVGGIQPQH
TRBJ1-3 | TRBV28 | ASSSAGVGEGL
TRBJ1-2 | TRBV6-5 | ASRRESGTGGYT
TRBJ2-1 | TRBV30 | AWSVLKSYNEQF
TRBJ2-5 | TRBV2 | ASGRETQY
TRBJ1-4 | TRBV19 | ASSNQAQGSEKLF
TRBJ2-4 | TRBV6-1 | AGGRTGENIQY
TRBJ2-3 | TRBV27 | ASSLGGRGADTQY
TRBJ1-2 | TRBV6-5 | ASSSSLPYGYT
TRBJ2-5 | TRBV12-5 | ASGLRLAGDLKETQY
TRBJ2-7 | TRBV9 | ASSVGGVGSYEQY
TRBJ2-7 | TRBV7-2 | ASSLAAGLTYEQY
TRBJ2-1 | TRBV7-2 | ASSLSSGGTMEQF
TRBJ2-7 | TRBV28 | ASSVGQGQY